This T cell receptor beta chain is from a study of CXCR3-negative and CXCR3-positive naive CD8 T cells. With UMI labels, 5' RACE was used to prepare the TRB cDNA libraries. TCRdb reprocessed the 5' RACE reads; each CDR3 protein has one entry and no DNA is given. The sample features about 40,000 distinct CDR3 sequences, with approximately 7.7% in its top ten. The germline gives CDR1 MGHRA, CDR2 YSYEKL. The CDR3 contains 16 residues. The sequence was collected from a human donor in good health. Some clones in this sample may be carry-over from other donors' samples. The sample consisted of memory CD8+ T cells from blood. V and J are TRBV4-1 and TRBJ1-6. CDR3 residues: CASSDYTSSYNSPLHF.